Shown below are 10 T cell receptor beta chains from a single sample sequenced in a study of T cells in Graves' hyperthyroidism and ophthalmopathy. RNA transcripts provided the source from which TCR beta CDR3 regions were amplified. First-round RT-PCR targeting the TCR CDR3 was performed with the HTBI primer set. TCRdb reprocessed the multiplex PCR reads via MiXCR and lists one record per CDR3 protein. The sample lists about 640,000 distinct CDR3 sequences; around 20% were seen once. What was sequenced was blood. These receptors all come from a man aged 30 to 39 with Graves' ophthalmopathy.

This clonotype has ten or more counts. The V and J genes are TRBV12-3 or TRBV12-4 and TRBJ2-2, with TRBD1 matching over 9 bases. V was clipped by 6 bases and J by 7 bases; unmatched bases: 6. The CDR3 has 14 residues. The CDR3 protein is CASSGTGTSGELFF. CDR3 coding DNA: TGTGCCAGCAGCGGGACAGGGACGAGCGGGGAGCTGTTTTTT.

As regards this clonotype: One end of the junction is discordant with germline, which a read error may explain. J is TRBJ2-7 and V is TRBV7-6; 8 bases are a match to TRBD1. The CDR3 spans 14 residues. Germline CDR1 reads SGHVS; CDR2 reads FNYEAQ. The CDR3 here is CVSSLFPGGEEQYF. CDR3 DNA sequence: TGTGTCAGCAGCTTATTCCCAGGGGGCGAAGAGCAGTACTTC.

This clonotype has ten or more counts. Sequence at one end of the junction differs from germline and may be a read error. The V and J genes are TRBV5-1 and TRBJ2-7, with TRBD1 matching over 7 bases. Germline V gene sequence: CDR1 SGHRS, CDR2 YFSETQ. CDR3 length: 14 residues. The CDR3 DNA sequence: TGTGCCAGCAGCCTGACAGGGAGCTCCTACGAGCAGTACTTC. Translating it yields CASSLTGSSYEQYF.

V is TRBV9 and J is TRBJ2-2; 10 nucleotides align to TRBD1. The V gene's germline CDR1 is SGDLS and CDR2 YYNGEE. CDR3 size: 14 residues. V shed 3 bases, J shed 13 bases, and the junction held 9 bases outside the gene matches. The DNA for the CDR3 is TGTGCCAGCAGCGCCTGGGACAGGGGAGATGGGCTGTTTTTT. Residues: CASSAWDRGDGLFF.

This clonotype was picked up a small number of times. CDR3 DNA sequence: TGCAGCGTTCTACAGGGGATCGAGGAGACCCAGTACTTC. Encoded protein: CSVLQGIEETQYF. This rearrangement joins TRBV29-1 to TRBJ2-5, with 7 bases lining up with TRBD1. V lost 5 bases and J lost 5; bases outside the gene matches: 8. CDR1 is SQVTM and CDR2 is ANQGSEA in the germline V gene. The CDR3 runs to 13 residues.

This chain joins TRBV4-2 and TRBJ2-1; D is possibly TRBD1 (6 bases). V lost 4 bases and J 9 bases, leaving 19 bases between the germline ends. CDR1 LGHNA and CDR2 YNFKEQ come from the germline V gene. CDR3 length: 15 residues. CDR3 in DNA: TGTGCCAGCAGCCCGAAAGGGGGACGAACACGTGAGCAGTTCTTC. This translates into CASSPKGGRTREQFF.

This clonotype occurred a few times. The chain links TRBV12-3 or TRBV12-4 to TRBJ2-7, with D uncertain. Trimming left V 5 bases short and J 7 bases short, with 12 bases between. This CDR3 comprises 12 residues. The CDR3 sequence: CASSAPRQEQYF. CDR3 sequence (DNA): TGTGCCAGCAGTGCCCCGCGGCAGGAGCAGTACTTC.

This clonotype has only one observation. The V call is TRBV4-1, the J call TRBJ2-7, with TRBD2 matching 7 bases. Germline V gives CDR1 MGHRA, CDR2 YSYEKL. With V trimmed by 0 bases and J by 0 bases, 5 bases remained unmatched. This CDR3 comprises 16 residues. CDR3 amino acids: CASSQESGIPSYEQYF. CDR3 sequence (DNA): TGCGCCAGCAGCCAAGAAAGCGGGATCCCCTCCTACGAGCAGTACTTC.

In its sample, this clonotype was seen many times. The gene calls are TRBV6-1 and TRBJ1-1, with D perhaps TRBD1 (6 bases). CDR3 size: 13 residues. The germline V gene has CDR1 MNHNS and CDR2 SASEGT. Trimming shortened V by 5 bases and J by 8 bases, and 15 bases separated the two germline ends. CDR3 nucleotides: TGTGCCAGCAGTTCTCCGGGACAAAACGAAGCTTTCTTT. Protein: CASSSPGQNEAFF.

V and J are TRBV10-3 and TRBJ1-4; no definite D call. Germline V gene lookup returns CDR1 ENHRY and CDR2 SYGVKD. Trimming pared 8 bases from V and 5 bases from J, leaving 18 bases between. The CDR3 spans 15 residues. The CDR3 here is CAIAKYGVKNEKLFF. The CDR3 coding sequence is TGTGCCATCGCCAAGTATGGGGTGAAGAATGAAAAACTGTTTTTT.